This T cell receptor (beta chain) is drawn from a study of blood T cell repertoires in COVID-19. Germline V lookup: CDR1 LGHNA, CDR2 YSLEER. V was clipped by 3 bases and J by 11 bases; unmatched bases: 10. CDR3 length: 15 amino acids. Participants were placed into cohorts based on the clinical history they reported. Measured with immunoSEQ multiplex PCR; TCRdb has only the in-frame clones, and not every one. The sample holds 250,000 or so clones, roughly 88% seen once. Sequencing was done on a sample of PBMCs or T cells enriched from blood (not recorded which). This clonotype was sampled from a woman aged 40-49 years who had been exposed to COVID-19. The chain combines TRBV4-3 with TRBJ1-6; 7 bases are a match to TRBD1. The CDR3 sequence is CASSQDQGERTPLHF. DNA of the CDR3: TGCGCCAGCAGCCAGGACCAGGGGGAGAGGACACCCCTCCACTTT.